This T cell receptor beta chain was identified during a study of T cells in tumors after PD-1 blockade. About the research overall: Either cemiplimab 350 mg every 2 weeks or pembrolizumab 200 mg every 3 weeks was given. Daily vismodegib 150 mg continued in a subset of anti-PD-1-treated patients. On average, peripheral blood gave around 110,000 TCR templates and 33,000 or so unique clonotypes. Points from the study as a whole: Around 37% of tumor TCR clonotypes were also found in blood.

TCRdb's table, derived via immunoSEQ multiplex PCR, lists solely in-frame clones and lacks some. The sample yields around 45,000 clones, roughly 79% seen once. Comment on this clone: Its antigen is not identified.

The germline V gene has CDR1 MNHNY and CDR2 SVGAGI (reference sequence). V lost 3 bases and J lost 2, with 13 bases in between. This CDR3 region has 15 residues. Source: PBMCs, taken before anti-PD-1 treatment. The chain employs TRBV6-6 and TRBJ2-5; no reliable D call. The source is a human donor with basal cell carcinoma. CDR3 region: CASSYGHLGQETQYF. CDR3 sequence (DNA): TGTGCCAGCAGTTATGGGCACCTAGGTCAAGAGACCCAGTACTTC.